The clone carrying this T cell receptor (beta chain) was picked up a small number of times. This sample was taken from a study of cytomegalovirus exposure and HLA in healthy donors. Measured with immunoSEQ multiplex PCR; TCRdb has only the in-frame clones, and not every one. The data contain 75,000 to 85,000 clones, roughly 90% of them seen just once; the ten biggest clones take up 2% to 2.5%. The sequenced sample consisted of PBMCs. The TCR originated in a man aged 25-45 years in good health and CMV-seronegative.

CDR3 in DNA: TGTGCCAGTAGTGGGACTAGCACAACCTACGAGCAGTACTTC. It is translated as CASSGTSTTYEQYF. V usage is TRBV19 and J usage is TRBJ2-7; 9 nucleotides line up with TRBD2. Trimming removed 5 bases from V and 2 bases from J; junction bases left unmatched: 4. The CDR3 length is 14 residues. Germline V CDR1 and CDR2: LNHDA, SQIVND (reference sequence).